The 28 T cell receptor beta chains given below trace back to one sample, sequenced in a study of cytomegalovirus exposure and HLA in healthy donors. Primers: 60 Vbeta forward and 13 Jbeta reverse. Some clones are missing from TCRdb's copy, which holds only in-frame ones; the method was immunoSEQ multiplex PCR. The profile shows fewer than 130,000 clones, about 90% of them singletons. Sequences were obtained from PBMCs. These receptors came from a man aged 35 to 55 in good health and CMV-seronegative.

The chain couples TRBV29-1 to TRBJ1-1, with D perhaps matching TRBD1 (6 bases). The germline V gene encodes CDR1 SQVTM and CDR2 ANQGSEA. V shed 7 bases and J shed 1 base, with 16 bases lying between them. This CDR3 is built from 14 residues. CDR3 DNA: TGCAGCGCCTCAGGCGGGGGGCGGAACACTGAAGCTTTCTTT. This encodes CSASGGGRNTEAFF. Full variable domain (outside the CDR3, taken from reference TRBV29-1 and TRBJ1-1): SAVISQKPSRDICQRGTSLTIQCQVDSQVTMMFWYRQQPGQSLTLIATANQGSEATYESGFVIDKFPISRPNLTFSTLTVSNMSPEDSSIYLCSASGGGRNTEAFFGQGTRLTVV.

The CDR3 DNA is TGCGCCAGCAGCTTGGATCGGGAGACCCAGTACTTC. Translating gives CASSLDRETQYF. The J gene is TRBJ2-5, the V gene TRBV5-1; D unresolved. Trimming took 0 bases from V and 5 from J, leaving 5 bases between them. The CDR3 sequence is 12 residues long. Germline V gene sequence: CDR1 SGHRS, CDR2 YFSETQ.

The V and J genes are TRBV19 and TRBJ2-3, with D perhaps matching TRBD2 (6 bases). Germline V gives CDR1 LNHDA, CDR2 SQIVND (reference sequence). This CDR3 is 15 amino acids long. The V end lost 4 bases, the J end lost 3 bases, and 14 bases lay between the germline ends. The CDR3, as DNA: TGTGCCAGTAGTACACGGATGGGAGGAACAGATACGCAGTATTTT. This sequence encodes CASSTRMGGTDTQYF.

This rearrangement joins TRBV7-2 to TRBJ2-7; a possible D gene is TRBD1 (6 bases). CDR3 size: 17 residues. Trimming pared 5 bases from V and 5 bases from J, leaving 25 bases between. Germline lookup yields CDR1 SGHTA and CDR2 FQGNSA. The CDR3 region is CASSNHPWGQSKDEQYF. In nucleotides, the CDR3 is TGTGCCAGCAGCAACCATCCGTGGGGGCAGTCGAAGGACGAGCAGTACTTC.

V and J are TRBV29-1 and TRBJ1-1, with D possibly being TRBD1 (6 bases). Germline-derived CDR1 and CDR2 are SQVTM and ANQGSEA. V lost 7 bases and J lost 3, with 12 bases in between. This CDR3 is built from 12 residues. The CDR3 reads CSARDTYTEAFF. CDR3 bases: TGCAGCGCACGGGACACCTACACTGAAGCTTTCTTT.

The chain combines TRBV5-4 with TRBJ2-5; D gene unclear. The germline V and J ends were trimmed by 2 bases and 1 base, with 3 bases remaining between them. Looked up from germline, CDR1 is SGHNT and CDR2 is YYREEE (reference sequence). The CDR3 loop spans 12 amino acids. The CDR3 spells CASSFSQETQYF. The CDR3 DNA reads as TGTGCCAGCAGCTTTAGCCAAGAGACCCAGTACTTC. The full variable domain, its missing parts supplied by reference TRBV5-4 and TRBJ2-5, is ETGVTQSPTHLIKTRGQQVTLRCSSQSGHNTVSWYQQALGQGPQFIFQYYREEENGRGNFPPRFSGLQFPNYSSELNVNALELDDSALYLCASSFSQETQYFGPGTRLLVL.

The V and J genes are TRBV29-1 and TRBJ1-6; TRBD1 agrees at 11 bases. Germline values: CDR1 SQVTM, CDR2 ANQGSEA. The CDR3 totals 14 residues. J lost 6 bases, V lost 5 bases, and 3 bases had no gene match. CDR3 amino acids: CSVRTGGRNSPLHF. The CDR3 DNA follows: TGCAGCGTTCGGACAGGGGGCCGTAATTCACCCCTCCACTTT.

The chain has TRBV28 and TRBJ2-5; D is perhaps TRBD2 (6 bases). Trimming removed 5 bases from V and 5 bases from J, with 18 bases in between. The length of the CDR3 is 15 residues. Germline V gene sequence: CDR1 MDHEN, CDR2 SYDVKM. The CDR3 protein is CASSTTGRGAETQYF. As DNA, the CDR3 is TGTGCCAGCAGTACCACCGGGCGGGGAGCGGAGACCCAGTACTTC.

The genes are TRBV6-1 and TRBJ1-2; D unclear. Trimming cost V 3 bases and J 0 bases, with 14 bases left between them. The V gene's germline CDR1 is MNHNS and CDR2 SASEGT. The CDR3 loop spans 16 amino acids. The CDR3: CASSEASAGANYGYTF. Written as DNA, the CDR3 is TGTGCCAGCAGTGAGGCATCCGCCGGAGCTAACTATGGCTACACCTTC.

In DNA form, the CDR3 reads TGCGCCAGCAGCTCCCGACAGGGGTGGGGTGATGAGCAGTTCTTC. Its protein product is CASSSRQGWGDEQFF. The chain employs TRBV5-1 and TRBJ2-1; 8 nucleotides line up with TRBD1. The CDR3 loop spans 15 amino acids. The V segment lost 3 bases and the J segment 8 bases; nucleotides outside the gene matches: 10. The germline gives CDR1 SGHRS, CDR2 YFSETQ.

The rearrangement uses TRBV7-3 and TRBJ2-2, with 9 nucleotides matching TRBD1. The CDR3 has 14 amino acids. CDR1 SGHTA and CDR2 FQGTGA come from the germline V gene. Trimming at V came to 7 bases and at J to 4 bases, leaving 4 bases not matched to a gene. Here the CDR3 reads CASTVTGGTGELFF. The CDR3, as DNA: TGTGCCAGCACCGTGACAGGGGGCACCGGGGAGCTGTTTTTT.

The gene calls are TRBV6-1 and TRBJ2-7, with 10 nucleotides matching TRBD1. Germline CDR1 is MNHNS and CDR2 is SASEGT. The CDR3 length is 15 residues. Trimming cost V 1 base and J 3 bases; bases outside gene matches: 3. The CDR3 coding sequence is TGTGCCAGCAGTGAAGACAGGACAGGGGGCTACGAGCAGTACTTC. It translates to CASSEDRTGGYEQYF.

The chain combines TRBV5-1 with TRBJ2-1, with TRBD1 as a possible D gene (6 bases). The CDR3 length is 16 residues. Trimming left V 4 bases short and J 5 bases short, with 19 bases between. Germline V gene data show CDR1 as SGHRS and CDR2 as YFSETQ. The CDR3 reads CASSRFVRDTDNEQFF. CDR3 nucleotides: TGCGCCAGCAGCAGATTTGTCCGGGACACTGACAATGAGCAGTTCTTC. Full variable domain (missing parts from reference TRBV5-1 and TRBJ2-1): KAGVTQTPRYLIKTRGQQVTLSCSPISGHRSVSWYQQTPGQGLQFLFEYFSETQRNKGNFPGRFSGRQFSNSRSEMNVSTLELGDSALYLCASSRFVRDTDNEQFFGPGTRLTVL.

The chain is built from TRBV5-4 and TRBJ2-7; 7 bases match TRBD1. The length of the CDR3 is 15 residues. Looked up from germline, CDR1 is SGHNT and CDR2 is YYREEE (reference sequence). V was clipped by 4 bases and J by 5 bases; unmatched bases: 12. The CDR3 spells CASSPTGNGQNEQYF. The CDR3 coding sequence is TGTGCCAGCAGCCCGACAGGGAATGGTCAAAACGAGCAGTACTTC.

The chain joins TRBV2 to TRBJ2-5; D unclear. The CDR3 is made up of 14 amino acids. The germline gives CDR1 SNHLY, CDR2 FYNNEI. The V end lost 6 bases, the J end lost 0 bases, and 11 bases lay between the germline ends. CDR3 in DNA: TGTGCCAGCAGCACAGCCTCGTACCAAGAGACCCAGTACTTC. Translating it yields CASSTASYQETQYF. The variable domain in full, completed from reference TRBV2 and TRBJ2-5, reads EPEVTQTPSHQVTQMGQEVILRCVPISNHLYFYWYRQILGQKVEFLVSFYNNEISEKSEIFDDQFSVERPDGSNFTLKIRSTKLEDSAMYFCASSTASYQETQYFGPGTRLLVL.

The V gene is TRBV7-2, the J gene TRBJ1-2; weak D call: TRBD1 (5 bases). With 2 bases removed from V and 9 bases from J, the gap between germline ends came to 13 bases. The CDR3 totals 13 residues. CDR1 is SGHTA and CDR2 is FQGNSA in the germline V gene. The CDR3 sequence: CASSLTRTLSYTF. Written as DNA, the CDR3 is TGTGCCAGCAGCTTAACACGGACACTCAGCTACACCTTC.

The chain uses TRBV28 and TRBJ2-3; 13 nucleotides line up with TRBD2. CDR1 and CDR2 (germline): MDHEN, SYDVKM. Trimming cost V 0 bases and J 4 bases; bases outside gene matches: 4. This CDR3 is 17 amino acids long. Here the CDR3 DNA reads TGTGCCAGCAGTTTATGGACTAGCGGGGGGTTGCCAGATACGCAGTATTTT. Its protein product is CASSLWTSGGLPDTQYF.

The J gene is TRBJ1-1, the V gene TRBV21-1; TRBD1 is the table's D call and was not checked against the DNA. TRBV21-1 is a recognized pseudogene. The CDR3 extends over 12 amino acids. The CDR3 region is CASSKESGEAFF. As DNA, the CDR3 is TGTGCCAGCAGCAAAGAGTCAGGAGAAGCTTTCTTT.

The chain has TRBV7-7 and TRBJ2-2; D possibly corresponds to TRBD1 (5 bases). The germline V gene encodes CDR1 SSHAT and CDR2 FNYEAQ (reference sequence). This CDR3 is built from 16 residues. V was trimmed by 1 base and J by 5 bases, leaving 14 bases between them. This chain's CDR3 is CASSLETLGATGELFF. The CDR3 DNA sequence: TGTGCCAGCAGCTTAGAAACCCTTGGGGCTACCGGGGAGCTGTTTTTT.

The CDR3, as DNA: TGTGCCAGCAGTACTCAGACAGTTCAATCCTACGAGCAGTACTTC. This codes for CASSTQTVQSYEQYF. This chain uses TRBV6-5 with TRBJ2-7; D is possibly TRBD1 (5 bases). There are 15 residues in the CDR3. Germline lookup yields CDR1 MNHEY and CDR2 SVGAGI. Trimming cost V 5 bases and J 1 base, with 15 bases left between them.

The J gene is TRBJ2-1, the V gene TRBV9; a weak D match, TRBD1 (5 bases). Trimming took 0 bases from V and 4 from J, leaving 11 bases between them. The CDR3 covers 15 residues. Looked up from germline, CDR1 is SGDLS and CDR2 is YYNGEE. CDR3 bases: TGTGCCAGCAGCGTAGATCCAGGGTTATACAATGAGCAGTTCTTC. Its translation is CASSVDPGLYNEQFF.

V and J are TRBV2 and TRBJ2-3; D possibly corresponds to TRBD1 (5 bases). The CDR3 spans 15 residues. Germline CDR1 and CDR2: SNHLY and FYNNEI. With 7 bases removed from V and 4 bases from J, the gap between germline ends came to 18 bases. CDR3 sequence reads: CASIYSGSKADTQYF. CDR3 in DNA: TGTGCCAGCATATACTCAGGGTCCAAAGCAGATACGCAGTATTTT.

Note on this clone: Within the sample, other DNA sequences also encode this same CDR3. This sequence joins TRBV18 and TRBJ2-3, with D uncertain. Germline CDR1 KGHSH, CDR2 LQKENI. The ends were cut back, 3 bases at V and 0 bases at J, with 4 bases in the middle. The CDR3 consists of 13 residues. CDR3 protein: CASSPPSTDTQYF. The CDR3 nucleotides read TGTGCCAGCTCACCCCCTAGCACAGATACGCAGTATTTT.

The chain links TRBV5-1 to TRBJ2-5, with 7 bases lining up with TRBD1. The CDR3 extends over 15 amino acids. Germline CDR1 SGHRS, CDR2 YFSETQ. J was trimmed by 2 bases and V by 0 bases; bases with no gene match: 4. The CDR3 DNA reads TGCGCCAGCAGCTTGGCCGGGACAGTACAAGAGACCCAGTACTTC. Amino acid sequence: CASSLAGTVQETQYF.

The chain employs TRBV13 and TRBJ2-1; 14 bases map to TRBD2. The V gene end was trimmed by 4 bases and the J gene end by 6 bases; junction bases not matched to a gene: 2. CDR1 and CDR2 (germline): PRHDT, FYEKMQ (reference sequence). There are 15 residues in the CDR3. The CDR3 nucleotides are TGTGCCAGCAGCTCCGGGACTAGCGGGGGCAATGAGCAGTTCTTC. Its translation: CASSSGTSGGNEQFF.

V usage is TRBV29-1 and J usage is TRBJ1-1; tentatively, D is TRBD1 (6 bases). Trimming pared 4 bases from V and 3 bases from J, leaving 15 bases between. Germline CDR1 is SQVTM and CDR2 is ANQGSEA. The CDR3 has 14 amino acids. The CDR3, as DNA: TGCAGCGTTGGGGGCGACAGGTGGCACACTGAAGCTTTCTTT. It yields the protein CSVGGDRWHTEAFF.

The V call is TRBV6-6, the J call TRBJ1-1; possible D gene TRBD1, 6 bases. V lost 5 bases, J lost 1 base, and 14 bases lay in between. This CDR3 spans 15 amino acids. The V gene's germline CDR1 is MNHNY and CDR2 SVGAGI (reference sequence). The CDR3 DNA reads as TGTGCCAGCAGTCTAGGGGGGGCCCAGAACACTGAAGCTTTCTTT. Encoded protein: CASSLGGAQNTEAFF.

The rearrangement joins TRBV6-5 to TRBJ1-4; TRBD1 agrees at 7 bases. This CDR3 contains 13 residues. CDR1 MNHEY and CDR2 SVGAGI come from the germline V gene. V lost 6 bases, J lost 5 bases, and 3 bases stayed unmatched. CDR3 region: CASRRTGNEKLFF. The CDR3 nucleotides read TGTGCCAGCAGGAGGACAGGAAATGAAAAACTGTTTTTT.